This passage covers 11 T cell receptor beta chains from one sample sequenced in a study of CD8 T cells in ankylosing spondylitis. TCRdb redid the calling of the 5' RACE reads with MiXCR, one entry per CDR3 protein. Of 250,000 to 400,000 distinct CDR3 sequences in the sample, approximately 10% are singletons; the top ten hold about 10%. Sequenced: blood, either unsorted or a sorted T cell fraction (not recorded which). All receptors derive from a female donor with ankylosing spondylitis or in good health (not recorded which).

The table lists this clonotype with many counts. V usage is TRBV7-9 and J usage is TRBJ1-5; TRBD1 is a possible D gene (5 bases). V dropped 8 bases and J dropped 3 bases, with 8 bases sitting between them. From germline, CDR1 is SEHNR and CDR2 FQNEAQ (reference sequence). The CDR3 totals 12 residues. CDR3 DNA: TGTGCCAGCGGAGGGGTCAATCAGCCCCAGCATTTT. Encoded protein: CASGGVNQPQHF.

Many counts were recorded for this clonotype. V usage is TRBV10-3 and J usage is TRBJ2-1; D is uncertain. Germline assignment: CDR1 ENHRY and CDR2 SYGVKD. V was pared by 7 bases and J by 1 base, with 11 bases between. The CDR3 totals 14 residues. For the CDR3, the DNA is TGTGCCATCAATTTAGAAGGGTCCTACAATGAGCAGTTCTTC. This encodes CAINLEGSYNEQFF.

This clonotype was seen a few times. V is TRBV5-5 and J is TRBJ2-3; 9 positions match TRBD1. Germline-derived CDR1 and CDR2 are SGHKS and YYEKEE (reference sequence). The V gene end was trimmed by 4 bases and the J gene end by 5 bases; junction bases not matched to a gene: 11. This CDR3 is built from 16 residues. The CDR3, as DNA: TGTGCCAGCAGCGATGGAGGGACAGGGTCTGGAGATACGCAGTATTTT. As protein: CASSDGGTGSGDTQYF.

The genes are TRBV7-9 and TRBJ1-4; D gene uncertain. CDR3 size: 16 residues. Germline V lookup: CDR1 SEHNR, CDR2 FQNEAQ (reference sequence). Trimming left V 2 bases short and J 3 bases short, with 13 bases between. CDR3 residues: CASSLSGLRPNEKLFF. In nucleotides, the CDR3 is TGTGCCAGCAGCTTATCGGGGTTGCGGCCTAATGAAAAACTGTTTTTT.

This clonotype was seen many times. The CDR3 loop is CASSNRGRGSPLHF. For the CDR3, the DNA is TGTGCCAGCAGTAACAGGGGGCGCGGCTCACCCCTCCACTTT. The chain is built from TRBV2 and TRBJ1-6; 9 bases map to TRBD1. J gave up 10 bases and V 5 bases, and 6 bases lay outside the gene matches. Germline V gene lookup returns CDR1 SNHLY and CDR2 FYNNEI. The CDR3 sequence is 14 residues long.

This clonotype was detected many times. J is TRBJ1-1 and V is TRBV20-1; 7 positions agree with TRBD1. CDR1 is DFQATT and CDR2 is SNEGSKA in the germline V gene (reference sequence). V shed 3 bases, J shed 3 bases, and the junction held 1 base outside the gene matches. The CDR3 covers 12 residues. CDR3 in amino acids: CSASDRDTEAFF. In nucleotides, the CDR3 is TGCAGTGCTAGTGACAGGGACACTGAAGCTTTCTTT.

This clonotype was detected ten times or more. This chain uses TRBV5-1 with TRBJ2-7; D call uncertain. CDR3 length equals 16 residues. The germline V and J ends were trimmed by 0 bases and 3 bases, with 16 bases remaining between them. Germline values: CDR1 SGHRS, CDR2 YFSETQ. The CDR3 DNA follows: TGCGCCAGCAGCTTGGAATCGTACGAGACACGCTACGAGCAGTACTTC. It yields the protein CASSLESYETRYEQYF.

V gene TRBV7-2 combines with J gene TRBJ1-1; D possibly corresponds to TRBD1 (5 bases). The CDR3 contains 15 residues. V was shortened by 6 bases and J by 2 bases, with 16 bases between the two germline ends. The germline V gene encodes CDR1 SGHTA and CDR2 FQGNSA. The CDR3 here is CASRTLGQANTEAFF. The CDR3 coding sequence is TGTGCCAGCAGGACCCTGGGGCAGGCCAACACTGAAGCTTTCTTT.

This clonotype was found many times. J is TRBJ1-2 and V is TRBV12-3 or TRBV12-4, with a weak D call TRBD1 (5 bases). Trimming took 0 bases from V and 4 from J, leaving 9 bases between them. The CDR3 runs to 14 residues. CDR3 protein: CASSLAGDRYGYTF. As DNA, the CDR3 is TGTGCCAGCAGTTTAGCAGGGGATCGCTATGGCTACACCTTC.

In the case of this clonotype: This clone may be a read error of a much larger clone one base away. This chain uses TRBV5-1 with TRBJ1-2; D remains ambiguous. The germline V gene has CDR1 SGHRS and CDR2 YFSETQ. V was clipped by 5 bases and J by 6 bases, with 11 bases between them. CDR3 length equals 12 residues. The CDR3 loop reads CASRRHDHGYTF. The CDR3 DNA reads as TGCGCCAGCAGAAGGCATGATCATGGCTACACCTTC.

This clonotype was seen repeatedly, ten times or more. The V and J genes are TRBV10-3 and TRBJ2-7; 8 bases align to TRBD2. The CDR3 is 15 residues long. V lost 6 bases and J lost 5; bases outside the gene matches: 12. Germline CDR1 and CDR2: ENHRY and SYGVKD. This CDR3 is CAIRGNSGATHEQYF. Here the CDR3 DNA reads TGTGCCATCAGGGGGAATAGCGGGGCCACCCACGAGCAGTACTTC.